The T cell receptor beta chain described here comes from a study of regulatory T cells in long-lasting Graves disease. Study-wide results and limits: Persistent disease preferred TRBV28, TRBJ1-2 and TRBJ2-5.

This CDR3 contains 13 residues. Germline loops: CDR1 LNHDA, CDR2 SQIVND (reference sequence). V was pared by 7 bases and J by 0 bases, with 9 bases between. This clonotype was recorded many times. Its antigen remains unidentified. As to time point: newly diagnosed GD, antithyroid drugs for less than 3 months. TCR sequences were obtained from RNA taken from PBMCs. CDR3 regions were amplified by Arm-PCR using iRepertoire HTBI primers to build TCR beta libraries. TCRdb re-called the multiplex PCR reads with MiXCR, one entry per CDR3 protein. The sample records approximately 400,000 distinct CDR3 sequences, 12% being singletons. Another study also made use of these data, one on T cells in Graves' hyperthyroidism and ophthalmopathy. That investigation notes: Clonotypes that were expanded in thyroid above 0.001 mostly appeared in blood too. Ophthalmopathy stood apart from stable hyperthyroidism in a 13 V-J model.

The chain carries TRBV19 and TRBJ1-2; no clear D. The sequences come from peripheral blood mononuclear cells (PBMCs), collected at new diagnosis, from a patient treated with antithyroid drugs. This receptor was identified in a woman aged 18-30 years with Graves disease. The CDR3 DNA reads as TGTGCCAGTATGCTTCAAGCTAACTATGGCTACACCTTC. Translated, it gives CASMLQANYGYTF.